The entry that follows covers one T cell receptor (beta chain) sequence. The source of the sample is a study of control samples from healthy donors and cancer patients. This CDR3 has 13 amino acids. With 8 bases clipped from V and 7 bases from J, the junction kept 7 bases outside the gene matches. From germline, CDR1 is MGHRA and CDR2 YSYEKL. Clones were sequenced by immunoSEQ multiplex PCR, and TCRdb holds only the in-frame ones, with some missing. The sample consists of 84,000 or so clones, roughly nine tenths of them appearing once. This TCR was sampled from a man in his fifties in good health. This chain links TRBV4-1 with TRBJ2-1; 8 nucleotides line up with TRBD2. The sample taken for sequencing was blood. The CDR3, as DNA: TGCGCCAGCTCCCTACAGCGGGAGAATGAGCAGTTCTTC. This gives the protein CASSLQRENEQFF.